The 30 T cell receptor beta chains listed next were all sequenced from one sample in a study of T-cell reconstitution after alpha-beta-depleted transplantation in children. Unique molecular identifiers featured in how the TCRbeta library was prepared. One entry per CDR3 protein, called by TCRdb with MiXCR from the PCR reads. The table lists some 400,000 distinct CDR3 sequences, approximately 20% of them singletons. The source was PBMCs from the stem cell graft donor, collected from the stem cell graft. The receptors stem from a human donor who donated a stem cell graft to a child with acute myeloid leukemia.

The V gene is TRBV7-9, the J gene TRBJ1-2; possible D gene TRBD1, 5 bases. The length of the CDR3 is 15 residues. Trimming shortened V by 5 bases and J by 1 base, and 14 bases separated the two germline ends. In germline, CDR1 is SEHNR, CDR2 FQNEAQ (reference sequence). CDR3 in amino acids: CASSQGRLINYGYTF. The CDR3 DNA reads as TGTGCCAGCAGCCAGGGACGGCTGATTAACTATGGCTACACCTTC.

Ten or more counts support this clonotype. V is TRBV20-1 and J is TRBJ2-7; D gene uncertain. Germline lookup yields CDR1 DFQATT and CDR2 SNEGSKA (reference sequence). V lost 5 bases to trimming and J lost 3 bases, with 14 bases between them. This CDR3 comprises 13 residues. The DNA for the CDR3 is TGCAGTGCTCACCGGAGTAGTAGCTACGAGCAGTACTTC. Amino acid sequence: CSAHRSSSYEQYF.

This clonotype was found a few times. This rearrangement joins TRBV20-1 to TRBJ2-1, with 9 bases fitting TRBD1. The junction had 11 bases not matched to a gene; V was cut back by 1 base and J by 10 bases. Germline V gene lookup returns CDR1 DFQATT and CDR2 SNEGSKA (reference sequence). The CDR3 sequence is 15 residues long. The chain's CDR3 is CSARGGQGSVGEQFF. The CDR3 DNA follows: TGCAGTGCTAGAGGGGGACAGGGATCGGTCGGGGAGCAGTTCTTC.

This clonotype was found once. The J gene is TRBJ2-7, the V gene TRBV20-1; the D gene is possibly TRBD1 (6 bases). From germline, CDR1 is DFQATT and CDR2 SNEGSKA (reference sequence). The CDR3 is made up of 13 amino acids. The V gene lost 4 bases and the J gene lost 0 bases, with 10 bases spanning the gap. The chain's CDR3 is CSAIGTTSYEQYF. CDR3 nucleotide sequence: TGCAGTGCTATAGGGACAACCTCCTACGAGCAGTACTTC.

The V call is TRBV12-3 or TRBV12-4, the J call TRBJ2-1; 7 bases agree with TRBD2. J gave up 1 base and V 6 bases, and 12 bases lay outside the gene matches. The CDR3 spans 17 residues. CDR3 nucleotide sequence: TGTGCCAGCAGGGGTTCCCTGGCGGGAGTATCCTACAATGAGCAGTTCTTC. This codes for CASRGSLAGVSYNEQFF.

In its sample, this clonotype was seen a few times. V gene TRBV28 combines with J gene TRBJ1-5; perhaps TRBD1 as D (6 bases). V lost 6 bases, J lost 2 bases, and 11 bases lay in between. The CDR3 sequence is 14 residues long. The germline V gene encodes CDR1 MDHEN and CDR2 SYDVKM. Here the CDR3 reads CASRPGDGNQPQHF. CDR3 coding DNA: TGTGCCAGCAGGCCAGGGGATGGCAATCAGCCCCAGCATTTT.

A word on this clonotype: One end of the junction is discordant with germline, which a read error may explain. The chain employs TRBV27 and TRBJ2-1; tentatively, D is TRBD1 (6 bases). The CDR3 contains 15 residues. In germline, CDR1 is MNHEY, CDR2 SMNVEV (reference sequence). CDR3 sequence reads: CASSLSTGPGNEQFF. The CDR3, as DNA: TGTGCCAGCAGCTTATCGACAGGCCCTGGCAATGAGCAGTTCTTC.

This clonotype was found many times. The chain links TRBV29-1 to TRBJ2-1; 12 bases fit TRBD2. The V segment lost 4 bases and the J segment 3 bases; nucleotides outside the gene matches: 4. CDR3 size: 15 residues. Germline V gene data show CDR1 as SQVTM and CDR2 as ANQGSEA. The CDR3 sequence: CSVVRTSGNYNEQFF. The CDR3 coding sequence is TGCAGCGTTGTCCGGACTAGCGGGAACTACAATGAGCAGTTCTTC.

The rearrangement links TRBV5-1 to TRBJ2-3, with D uncertain. CDR1 is SGHRS, CDR2 YFSETQ, per germline. V was cut by 1 base and J by 4 bases, with 7 bases left in between. The CDR3 contains 13 residues. CDR3 bases: TGCGCCAGCAGCTTGACTGCGTCAGATACGCAGTATTTT. Residues: CASSLTASDTQYF.

This chain's CDR3 is CASSPGPLSRNNEQFF. The DNA of the CDR3 is TGTGCCAGCAGCCCCGGGCCTCTGTCGAGGAACAATGAGCAGTTCTTC. The chain carries TRBV12-3 or TRBV12-4 and TRBJ2-1; no clear D. The CDR3 extends over 16 amino acids. V lost 6 bases and J lost 5, with 20 bases in between.

V usage is TRBV20-1 and J usage is TRBJ1-5; 7 nucleotides line up with TRBD1. The J segment lost 9 bases and the V segment lost 3 bases, leaving 11 bases of the junction unmatched. This CDR3 is 14 amino acids long. Germline V lookup: CDR1 DFQATT, CDR2 SNEGSKA (reference sequence). In DNA form, the CDR3 reads TGCAGTGCTAGTGGGACAGCGGACCTGAGGCCCCAGCATTTT. This encodes CSASGTADLRPQHF.

This chain connects TRBV12-3 or TRBV12-4 to TRBJ2-2; no clear D. V dropped 6 bases and J dropped 2 bases, with 7 bases sitting between them. CDR3 size: 13 residues. CDR3 nucleotides: TGTGCCAGCAGATGGGAAAACACCGGGGAGCTGTTTTTT. Protein: CASRWENTGELFF.

The chain carries TRBV7-6 and TRBJ2-1; 11 bases fit TRBD2. With 1 base clipped from V and 10 bases from J, the junction kept 6 bases outside the gene matches. Germline V gives CDR1 SGHVS, CDR2 FNYEAQ. This CDR3 contains 15 residues. The CDR3, as DNA: TGTGCCAGCAGCTTAGAGTTACTAGCGGGAGCCGAGCAGTTCTTC. This gives the protein CASSLELLAGAEQFF. The full variable domain, completed using reference TRBV7-6 and TRBJ2-1, is GAGVSQSPRYKVTKRGQDVALRCDPISGHVSLYWYRQALGQGPEFLTYFNYEAQQDKSGLPNDRFSAERPEGSISTLTIQRTEQRDSAMYRCASSLELLAGAEQFFGPGTRLTVL.

The CDR3 nucleotides read TGCAGTGCTAGAGATTTAAGGCTAGCGGGAGACACCGGGGAGCTGTTTTTT. Translated: CSARDLRLAGDTGELFF. This sequence joins TRBV20-1 and TRBJ2-2; 10 nucleotides match TRBD2. The germline gives CDR1 DFQATT, CDR2 SNEGSKA (reference sequence). V dropped 0 bases and J dropped 3; count of bases not matched to a gene: 7. The CDR3 loop spans 17 amino acids.

This clonotype has a handful of counts. The chain uses TRBV20-1 and TRBJ2-1, with 8 bases aligning to TRBD2. The germline V gene has CDR1 DFQATT and CDR2 SNEGSKA (reference sequence). This CDR3 region has 12 residues. V shed 3 bases, J shed 6 bases, and the junction held 1 base outside the gene matches. The CDR3 loop reads CSASGRANEQFF. CDR3 coding DNA: TGCAGTGCTAGCGGGAGGGCCAATGAGCAGTTCTTC.

This clonotype was counted many times. The rearrangement uses TRBV29-1 and TRBJ1-2; TRBD1 might be the D (5 bases). Germline lookup yields CDR1 SQVTM and CDR2 ANQGSEA. The germline V and J ends were trimmed by 4 bases and 4 bases, with 13 bases remaining between them. The CDR3 is 13 amino acids. The CDR3 DNA sequence: TGCAGCGTTGGGGGCGGCCAGGTCTATGGCTACACCTTC. Translating it yields CSVGGGQVYGYTF.

The chain has TRBV2 and TRBJ2-3, with D perhaps matching TRBD1 (5 bases). This CDR3 is built from 14 residues. Germline CDR1 SNHLY, CDR2 FYNNEI. Between the trimmed V and J ends, which lost 3 bases and 1 base, there was a span of 8 bases. CDR3 loop: CASSDRVGTDTQYF. CDR3 nucleotides: TGTGCCAGCAGTGACAGGGTAGGCACAGATACGCAGTATTTT.

This clonotype was seen only a few times. The genes are TRBV12-3 or TRBV12-4 and TRBJ2-2; D is undetermined. The V and J ends lost 2 bases and 2 bases respectively, with 9 bases between them. The CDR3 runs 15 residues. For the CDR3, the DNA is TGTGCCAGCAGTTTAATTCGAGGAAACACCGGGGAGCTGTTTTTT. Amino acids: CASSLIRGNTGELFF.

V usage is TRBV5-1 and J usage is TRBJ1-1; 7 bases line up with TRBD1. Germline V gene data show CDR1 as SGHRS and CDR2 as YFSETQ. J lost 0 bases, V lost 3 bases, and 5 bases had no gene match. This CDR3 contains 15 residues. CDR3 nucleotides: TGCGCCAGCAGCTCGGGACAGACCATGAACACTGAAGCTTTCTTT. It translates to CASSSGQTMNTEAFF.

This clonotype was counted at least ten times. V is TRBV20-1 and J is TRBJ2-1, with a tentative D call TRBD2 (6 bases). CDR3 length: 14 residues. Germline-derived CDR1 and CDR2 are DFQATT and SNEGSKA (reference sequence). Trimming stripped 5 bases from V and 6 bases from J, with 17 bases between. The CDR3, as DNA: TGCAGTGCTCTACCGGGGCTAGCGTTCAATGAGCAGTTCTTC. It codes for CSALPGLAFNEQFF.

V gene TRBV15 combines with J gene TRBJ2-3, with TRBD2 matching over 12 bases. Germline loops: CDR1 LNHNV, CDR2 YYDKDF (reference sequence). Losses at the gene ends were 6 bases for V and 4 bases for J; bases not matched to a gene: 5. The CDR3 runs 15 residues. CDR3 nucleotide sequence: TGTGCCACCAGACTAGCGGGAGGTCTCCCAGATACGCAGTATTTT. Translation gives CATRLAGGLPDTQYF.

This chain connects TRBV5-1 to TRBJ2-3; 11 nucleotides line up with TRBD2. The germline V gene has CDR1 SGHRS and CDR2 YFSETQ. CDR3 length equals 16 residues. The J segment lost 2 bases and the V segment lost 4 bases, leaving 6 bases of the junction unmatched. The CDR3 nucleotides read TGCGCCAGCAGCCAACTAGCGGGAGCGAACACAGATACGCAGTATTTT. Translating it yields CASSQLAGANTDTQYF.

The gene calls are TRBV5-6 and TRBJ2-7; TRBD2 aligns across 13 bases. Trimming cost V 4 bases and J 4 bases; bases outside gene matches: 5. This CDR3 has 15 amino acids. Germline CDR1 SGHDT, CDR2 YYEEEE. CDR3 nucleotide sequence: TGTGCCAGCAGCAGGGGACTAGCGGGGCGTTACGAGCAGTACTTC. Protein product: CASSRGLAGRYEQYF.

The V call is TRBV19, the J call TRBJ2-2; no definite D call. V lost 3 bases and J 4 bases, leaving 6 bases between the germline ends. Looked up from germline, CDR1 is LNHDA and CDR2 is SQIVND (reference sequence). This CDR3 region has 13 residues. In DNA form, the CDR3 reads TGTGCCAGTAGTATCCAGAGCACCGGGGAGCTGTTTTTT. Its protein product is CASSIQSTGELFF. The entire variable domain, with the rest obtained from reference TRBV19 and TRBJ2-2, is as follows: DGGITQSPKYLFRKEGQNVTLSCEQNLNHDAMYWYRQDPGQGLRLIYYSQIVNDFQKGDIAEGYSVSREKKESFPLTVTSAQKNPTAFYLCASSIQSTGELFFGEGSRLTVL.

In regard to this clonotype: The junction shows a germline mismatch at one end, possibly a read error. The genes are TRBV29-1 and TRBJ2-3, with D unresolved. The germline V gene encodes CDR1 SQVTM and CDR2 ANQGSEA. There are 14 residues in the CDR3. Written as DNA, the CDR3 is TGCAGCGTTGGGCGACGGATGAACACAAATACGCAGTATTTT. It translates to CSVGRRMNTNTQYF.

This clonotype appeared many times. V usage is TRBV29-1 and J usage is TRBJ2-1, with unresolved D. Germline V CDR1 and CDR2: SQVTM, ANQGSEA. V was pared by 6 bases and J by 8 bases, with 5 bases between. This CDR3 contains 9 residues. Here the CDR3 reads CSVSDEQFF. Written as DNA, the CDR3 is TGCAGCGTGTCGGATGAGCAGTTCTTC.

At least ten counts were recorded for this clonotype. The chain employs TRBV20-1 and TRBJ2-7; tentatively, D is TRBD1 (5 bases). Germline V gene sequence: CDR1 DFQATT, CDR2 SNEGSKA (reference sequence). The CDR3 has 12 amino acids. V dropped 1 base and J dropped 4 bases, with 8 bases sitting between them. CDR3 in amino acids: CSARGQGYEQYF. For the CDR3, the DNA is TGCAGTGCTAGAGGCCAGGGTTACGAGCAGTACTTC.

This clonotype was recorded at least ten times. The rearrangement joins TRBV10-3 to TRBJ2-1; 13 bases fit TRBD2. This CDR3 comprises 14 residues. The trim removed 6 bases at V and 5 bases at J, leaving 1 base unmatched. Germline values: CDR1 ENHRY, CDR2 SYGVKD. CDR3 region: CAIRTSGRDNEQFF. The DNA for the CDR3 is TGTGCCATCAGAACTAGCGGGAGGGACAATGAGCAGTTCTTC.

In its sample, this clonotype was seen once. This chain joins TRBV5-1 and TRBJ2-1; 14 bases map to TRBD2. V lost 3 bases to trimming and J lost 0 bases; unmatched junction nucleotides: 14. Looked up from germline, CDR1 is SGHRS and CDR2 is YFSETQ. The CDR3 is 21 residues long. CDR3 protein: CASSSPGTGLAGGLSYNEQFF. The DNA for the CDR3 is TGCGCCAGCAGCTCCCCCGGGACCGGACTAGCGGGGGGACTCTCCTACAATGAGCAGTTCTTC. The full variable domain, its missing parts supplied by reference TRBV5-1 and TRBJ2-1, is KAGVTQTPRYLIKTRGQQVTLSCSPISGHRSVSWYQQTPGQGLQFLFEYFSETQRNKGNFPGRFSGRQFSNSRSEMNVSTLELGDSALYLCASSSPGTGLAGGLSYNEQFFGPGTRLTVL.

The V gene is TRBV20-1, the J gene TRBJ2-1; 7 nucleotides line up with TRBD2. Germline V gives CDR1 DFQATT, CDR2 SNEGSKA (reference sequence). The V and J ends lost 3 bases and 0 bases, in that order; junction bases with no gene match: 11. The CDR3 consists of 17 residues. Here the CDR3 DNA reads TGCAGTGCTAGGAAAGATGGGAGGGATTACTCCTACAATGAGCAGTTCTTC. Protein product: CSARKDGRDYSYNEQFF.